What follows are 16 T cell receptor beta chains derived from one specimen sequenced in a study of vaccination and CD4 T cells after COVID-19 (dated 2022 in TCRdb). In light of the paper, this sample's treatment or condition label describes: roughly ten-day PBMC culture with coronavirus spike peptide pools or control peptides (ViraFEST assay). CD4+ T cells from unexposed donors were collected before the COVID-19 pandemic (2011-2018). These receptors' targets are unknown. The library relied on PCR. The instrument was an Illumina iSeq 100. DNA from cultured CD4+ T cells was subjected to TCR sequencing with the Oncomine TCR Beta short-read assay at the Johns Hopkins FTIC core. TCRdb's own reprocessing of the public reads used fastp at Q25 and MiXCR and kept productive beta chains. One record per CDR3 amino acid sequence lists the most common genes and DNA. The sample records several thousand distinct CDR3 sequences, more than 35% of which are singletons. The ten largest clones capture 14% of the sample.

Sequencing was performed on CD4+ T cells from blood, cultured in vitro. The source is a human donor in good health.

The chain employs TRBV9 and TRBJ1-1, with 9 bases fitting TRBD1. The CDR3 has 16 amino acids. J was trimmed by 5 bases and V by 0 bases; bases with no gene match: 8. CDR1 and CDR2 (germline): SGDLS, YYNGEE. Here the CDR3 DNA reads TGTGCCAGCAGCGTAGCACAGGGGGCTCATCTAACTGAAGCTTTCTTT. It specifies CASSVAQGAHLTEAFF.

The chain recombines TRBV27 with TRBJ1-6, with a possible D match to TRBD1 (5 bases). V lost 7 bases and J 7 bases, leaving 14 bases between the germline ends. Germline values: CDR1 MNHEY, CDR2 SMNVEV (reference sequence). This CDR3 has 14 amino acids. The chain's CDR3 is CASTWGVGNSPLHF. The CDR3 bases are TGTGCCAGCACCTGGGGGGTGGGGAATTCACCCCTCCACTTT.

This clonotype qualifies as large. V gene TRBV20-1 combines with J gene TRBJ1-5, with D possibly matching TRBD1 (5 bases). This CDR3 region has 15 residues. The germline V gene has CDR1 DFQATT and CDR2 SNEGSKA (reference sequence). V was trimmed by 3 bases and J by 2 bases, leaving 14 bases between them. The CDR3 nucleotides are TGCAGTGCTAGCCGCAGGGCCTTAGGCAATCAGCCCCAGCATTTT. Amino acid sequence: CSASRRALGNQPQHF.

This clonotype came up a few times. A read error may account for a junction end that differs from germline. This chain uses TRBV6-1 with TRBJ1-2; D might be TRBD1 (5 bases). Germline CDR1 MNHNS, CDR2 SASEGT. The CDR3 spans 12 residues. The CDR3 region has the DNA TGTGTCAGCTGGGACGGGGACTATGGCTACACCTTC. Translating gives CVSWDGDYGYTF.

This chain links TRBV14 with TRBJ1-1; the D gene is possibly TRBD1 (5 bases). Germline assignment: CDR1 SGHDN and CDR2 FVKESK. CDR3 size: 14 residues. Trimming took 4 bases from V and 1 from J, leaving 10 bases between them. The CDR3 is CASSLGTGNTEAFF. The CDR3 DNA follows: TGTGCCAGCAGCCTCGGGACGGGGAACACTGAAGCTTTCTTT.

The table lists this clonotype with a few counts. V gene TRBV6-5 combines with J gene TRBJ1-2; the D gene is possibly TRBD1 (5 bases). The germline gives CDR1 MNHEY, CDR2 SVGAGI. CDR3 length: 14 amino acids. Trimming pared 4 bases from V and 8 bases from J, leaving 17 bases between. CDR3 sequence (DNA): TGTGCCAGCAGTTTACCCGCCAGGGATGGGGGCTACACCTTC. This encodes CASSLPARDGGYTF.

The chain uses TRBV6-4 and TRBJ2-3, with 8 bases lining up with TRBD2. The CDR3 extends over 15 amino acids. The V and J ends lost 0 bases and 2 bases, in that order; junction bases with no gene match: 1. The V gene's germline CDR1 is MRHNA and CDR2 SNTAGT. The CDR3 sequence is CASSDSGGATDTQYF. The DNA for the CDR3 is TGTGCCAGCAGTGACTCCGGGGGGGCCACAGATACGCAGTATTTT.

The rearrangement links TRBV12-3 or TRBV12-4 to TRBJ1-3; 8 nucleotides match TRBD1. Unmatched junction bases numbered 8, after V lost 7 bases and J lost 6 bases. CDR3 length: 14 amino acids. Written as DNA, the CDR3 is TGTGCCAGCACCCAGGGGGCCGTATTAAACACCATATATTTT. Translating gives CASTQGAVLNTIYF.

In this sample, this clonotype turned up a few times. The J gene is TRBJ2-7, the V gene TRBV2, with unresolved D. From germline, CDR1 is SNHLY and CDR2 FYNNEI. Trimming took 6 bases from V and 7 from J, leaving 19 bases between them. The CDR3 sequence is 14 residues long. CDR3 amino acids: CASSSDRYSTEQYF. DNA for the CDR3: TGTGCCAGCAGCTCGGACCGTTATTCTACAGAGCAGTACTTC.

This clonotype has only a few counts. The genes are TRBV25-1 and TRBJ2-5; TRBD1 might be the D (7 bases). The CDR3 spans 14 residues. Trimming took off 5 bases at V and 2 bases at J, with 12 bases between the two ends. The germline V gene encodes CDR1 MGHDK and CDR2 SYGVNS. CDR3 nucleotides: TGTGCCAGCAGTCGCGGGACAGTTCAAGAGACCCAGTACTTC. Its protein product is CASSRGTVQETQYF.

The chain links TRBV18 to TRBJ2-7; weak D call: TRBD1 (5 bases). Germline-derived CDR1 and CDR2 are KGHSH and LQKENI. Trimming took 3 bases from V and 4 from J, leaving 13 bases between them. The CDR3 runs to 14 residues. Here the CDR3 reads CASSPTVQGYEQYF. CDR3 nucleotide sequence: TGTGCCAGCTCACCGACAGTTCAGGGTTACGAGCAGTACTTC.

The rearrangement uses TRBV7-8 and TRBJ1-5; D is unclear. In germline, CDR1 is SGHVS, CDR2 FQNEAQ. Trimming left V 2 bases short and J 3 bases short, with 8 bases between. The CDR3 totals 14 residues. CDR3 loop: CASSLRSDNQPQHF. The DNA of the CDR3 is TGTGCCAGCAGCTTAAGGTCAGACAATCAGCCCCAGCATTTT.

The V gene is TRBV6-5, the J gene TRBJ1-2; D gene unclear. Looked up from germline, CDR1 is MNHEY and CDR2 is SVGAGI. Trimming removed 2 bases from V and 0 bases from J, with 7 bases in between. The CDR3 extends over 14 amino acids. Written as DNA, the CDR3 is TGTGCCAGCAGTTACCGGCCGTCTAACTATGGCTACACCTTC. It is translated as CASSYRPSNYGYTF.

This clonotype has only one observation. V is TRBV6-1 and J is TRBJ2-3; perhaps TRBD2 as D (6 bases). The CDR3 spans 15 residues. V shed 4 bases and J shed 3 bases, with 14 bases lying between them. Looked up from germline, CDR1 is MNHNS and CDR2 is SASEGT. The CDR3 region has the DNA TGTGCCAGCAGTGGCGGCAGGGAGGCGACAGATACGCAGTATTTT. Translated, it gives CASSGGREATDTQYF.

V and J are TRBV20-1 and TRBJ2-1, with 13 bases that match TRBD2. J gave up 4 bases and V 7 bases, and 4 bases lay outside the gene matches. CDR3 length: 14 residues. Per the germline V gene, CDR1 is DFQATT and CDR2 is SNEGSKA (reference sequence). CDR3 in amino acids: CSVQLAGGYNEQFF. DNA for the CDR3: TGCAGTGTTCAACTAGCGGGGGGGTACAATGAGCAGTTCTTC.

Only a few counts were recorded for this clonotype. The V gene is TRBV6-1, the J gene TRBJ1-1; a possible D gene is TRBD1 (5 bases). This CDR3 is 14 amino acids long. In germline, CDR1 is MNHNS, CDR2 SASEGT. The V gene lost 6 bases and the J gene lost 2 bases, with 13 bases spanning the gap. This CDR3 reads CASRAGSPNTEAFF. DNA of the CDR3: TGTGCCAGCAGAGCAGGGAGTCCTAACACTGAAGCTTTCTTT.